This entry lists 6 T cell receptor beta chains sequenced from one sample in a study of blood T cell repertoires in COVID-19. The repertoire was sequenced with immunoSEQ multiplex PCR; TCRdb's copy has only in-frame clones and lacks some. Here the sample spans approximately 250,000 clones, under 90% being singletons. The sequenced sample was peripheral blood. Receptor source: a man in his sixties with acute or convalescent COVID-19.

The chain uses TRBV10-3 and TRBJ2-7; weak D call: TRBD2 (6 bases). Trimming cost V 3 bases and J 3 bases, with 12 bases left between them. The CDR3 is 14 amino acids. Germline values: CDR1 ENHRY, CDR2 SYGVKD. The CDR3 nucleotides are TGTGCCATCAGTGAATCGGGAGCCGACTACGAGCAGTACTTC. Its protein product is CAISESGADYEQYF.

This chain joins TRBV4-3 and TRBJ2-7; perhaps TRBD1 as D (5 bases). The V gene's germline CDR1 is LGHNA and CDR2 YSLEER. The CDR3 loop spans 14 amino acids. The V end lost 0 bases, the J end lost 6 bases, and 12 bases lay between the germline ends. CDR3 nucleotides: TGCGCCAGCAGCCAAGATGTACAGGTGGGCGAGCAGTACTTC. Protein: CASSQDVQVGEQYF.

The genes are TRBV19 and TRBJ1-1, with TRBD1 identical over 9 bases. This CDR3 has 14 residues. The junction had 7 bases not matched to a gene; V was cut back by 6 bases and J by 5 bases. CDR1 and CDR2 from the germline V gene are LNHDA and SQIVND (reference sequence). Written as DNA, the CDR3 is TGTGCCAGTAGGGCACAGGGGGCGAGTACTGAAGCTTTCTTT. It codes for CASRAQGASTEAFF.

This clone was counted a few times. The chain combines TRBV6-5 with TRBJ2-7; 9 positions match TRBD1. Germline V CDR1 and CDR2: MNHEY, SVGAGI. V lost 6 bases, J lost 1 base, and 4 bases stayed unmatched. This CDR3 has 14 residues. The CDR3 region is CASSRDRGSYEQYF. DNA of the CDR3: TGTGCCAGCAGCCGCGACAGGGGGTCCTACGAGCAGTACTTC.

Written as DNA, the CDR3 is TGTGCCAGCAGTCGGAGTCCGGCGAACGGAAACACCATATATTTT. It is translated as CASSRSPANGNTIYF. V gene TRBV28 combines with J gene TRBJ1-3; D remains ambiguous. Deletions cut 5 bases from V and 4 bases from J, with 15 bases between. Germline V lookup: CDR1 MDHEN, CDR2 SYDVKM. CDR3 length: 15 amino acids.

This clone was detected only a few times. The genes are TRBV10-3 and TRBJ2-7; 10 bases are a match to TRBD1. After removal of 5 bases from V and 1 base from J, the junction contained 2 bases not matched to a gene. The CDR3 contains 14 residues. Germline CDR1 reads ENHRY; CDR2 reads SYGVKD. This chain's CDR3 is CAISPDRGSYEQYF. CDR3 coding DNA: TGTGCCATCAGTCCGGACAGGGGGTCCTACGAGCAGTACTTC.